This T cell receptor (beta chain) was recorded in a study of shared clonotypes between healthy human individuals. Regarding the study as a whole: Across subsets, estimated richness was generally greater for naive than for memory populations. The diversity represented, both genetic and in exposure history, was limited by few donors.

V gave up 5 bases and J gave up 2 bases, with 20 bases separating them. Germline assignment: CDR1 SGDLS and CDR2 YYNGEE. CDR3 size: 17 residues. Worth noting for this clone: Its target is unknown.

The naive CD8 population came from CD45RO-negative cells selected for CCR7, without terminally differentiated effector memory CD45RA+ cells. At deep level, the assay was performed. Generated by immunoSEQ multiplex PCR, the TCRdb table keeps only in-frame clones and is missing some. The table shows some 800,000 clones, with nearly 95% occurring only once. The sample was naive CD8+ T cells sorted from blood. The V call is TRBV9, the J call TRBJ2-1; D perhaps matches TRBD2 (6 bases). This clonotype originated in a man under 40 in good health. The DNA for the CDR3 is TGTGCCAGCAGTTATAGCGGTCGGAGTAACCCCTACAATGAGCAGTTCTTC. It translates to CASSYSGRSNPYNEQFF.